The 21 T cell receptor beta chains given below trace back to one sample, sequenced in a study of blood T cells in healthy people across ages. Primed by a sample-barcoded 5' primer and a J-beta primer mix, a second PCR proceeded for roughly 6 to 12 cycles. Each CDR3 protein gets one entry after TCRdb re-called the 5' RACE reads with MiXCR. The sample yields around 900,000 distinct CDR3 sequences, around 30% seen once. Input material: blood. The receptors originated from an elderly woman in good health.

This clonotype was found many times. The chain combines TRBV4-1 with TRBJ2-3; 11 bases line up with TRBD2. Germline values: CDR1 MGHRA, CDR2 YSYEKL. V lost 2 bases, J lost 6 bases, and 7 bases stayed unmatched. The CDR3 runs to 16 residues. CDR3 in DNA: TGCGCCAGCAGCCAACCGGGACTAGCGGCCGGGGATACGCAGTATTTT. This translates into CASSQPGLAAGDTQYF.

This chain joins TRBV5-6 and TRBJ2-4, with 7 bases that match TRBD2. The J call is in doubt because the DNA end fits TRBJ2-7 better. The length of the CDR3 is 13 residues. The germline V gene encodes CDR1 SGHDT and CDR2 YYEEEE. CDR3 in DNA: TGTGCCAGCAGCTTCCGACTAGCTCGCGAGCAGTACTTC. It is translated as CASSFRLAREQYF.

This clonotype was observed a few times. The chain has TRBV7-2 and TRBJ2-3, with 7 bases identical to TRBD1. The CDR3 sequence is 16 residues long. Unmatched junction bases numbered 13, after V lost 6 bases and J lost 4 bases. Looked up from germline, CDR1 is SGHTA and CDR2 is FQGNSA. The DNA for the CDR3 is TGTGCCAGCAGGTCAAAGAGGACTCAGGGGGCAGATACGCAGTATTTT. Residues: CASRSKRTQGADTQYF.

This clonotype was picked up many times. J is TRBJ2-2 and V is TRBV5-1; 9 bases are shared with TRBD1. This CDR3 is built from 16 residues. Germline V gene sequence: CDR1 SGHRS, CDR2 YFSETQ. Unmatched junction bases numbered 2, after V lost 1 base and J lost 1 base. The CDR3 is CASSLKGQGNTGELFF. Here the CDR3 DNA reads TGCGCCAGCAGCTTGAAGGGACAGGGGAACACCGGGGAGCTGTTTTTT.

Ten or more counts support this clonotype. J is TRBJ2-1 and V is TRBV5-5; no reliable D call. The length of the CDR3 is 15 residues. V lost 4 bases and J lost 2, with 13 bases in between. The germline V gene has CDR1 SGHKS and CDR2 YYEKEE (reference sequence). CDR3 loop: CASSHQTTAYNEQFF. The CDR3, as DNA: TGTGCCAGCAGCCACCAGACGACGGCCTACAATGAGCAGTTCTTC. Combining the CDR3 with reference TRBV5-5 and TRBJ2-1 gives the whole variable domain DAGVTQSPTHLIKTRGQQVTLRCSPISGHKSVSWYQQVLGQGPQFIFQYYEKEERGRGNFPDRFSARQFPNYSSELNVNALLLGDSALYLCASSHQTTAYNEQFFGPGTRLTVL.

V and J are TRBV12-3 or TRBV12-4 and TRBJ2-7; D possibly uses TRBD1 or TRBD2 (5 bases each). This CDR3 comprises 14 residues. V gave up 7 bases and J gave up 10 bases, with 23 bases separating them. As DNA, the CDR3 is TGTGCCAGCACCTGGGACCCTTTGGGCCGCCTCCAGTACTTC. Residues: CASTWDPLGRLQYF.

This clonotype occurred many times. The J gene is TRBJ2-7, the V gene TRBV30, with TRBD1 matching 9 bases. The CDR3 runs to 13 residues. With V trimmed by 1 base and J by 6 bases, 4 bases remained unmatched. CDR1 and CDR2 (germline): GTSNPN, SVGIG (reference sequence). CDR3 coding DNA: TGTGCCTGGAGTGCCGGGACAGGGTCCGAGCAGTACTTC. This sequence encodes CAWSAGTGSEQYF.

This clonotype came up a few times. This may arise from a read error, as a much more abundant clone is one base away. The chain joins TRBV7-2 to TRBJ2-4, with 9 positions matching TRBD1. The J call may be faulty, since TRBJ2-7 better matches the DNA end. The CDR3 covers 14 residues. Germline CDR1 is SGHTA and CDR2 is FQGNSA. The CDR3 nucleotides are TGTGCCAGCAGCTGCCCGGGACAGGGCCACGAGCAGTACTTC. It encodes CASSCPGQGHEQYF.

Points on this clonotype: At one end the junction does not follow the germline gene, possibly because of a read error. The chain joins TRBV12-3 or TRBV12-4 to TRBJ1-5; D may be TRBD1 (6 bases). The length of the CDR3 is 15 residues. This CDR3 reads CAGSGTGTGNQPQHF. The CDR3 DNA reads TGTGCCGGCAGTGGAACAGGGACCGGCAATCAGCCCCAGCATTTT.

Points on this clonotype: A much larger clone lies one base from this, so it may be a read error. J is TRBJ2-5 and V is TRBV15; 8 bases match TRBD1. From germline, CDR1 is LNHNV and CDR2 YYDKDF (reference sequence). This CDR3 is built from 16 residues. The CDR3 DNA sequence: TGTGCCACCAGCAAAGCTCAGGGGGCTGGGATAGAGATCCAGTACTTC. Translated, it gives CATSKAQGAGIEIQYF.

The chain links TRBV6-6 to TRBJ1-3; maybe TRBD1 (6 bases). The CDR3 runs 14 residues. Trimming left V 7 bases short and J 2 bases short, with 12 bases between. CDR1 and CDR2 from the germline V gene are MNHNY and SVGAGI (reference sequence). As DNA, the CDR3 is TGTGCCAGCACGCTTGCAGGGGCTGGAAACACCATATATTTT. Amino acids: CASTLAGAGNTIYF.

The chain links TRBV6-5 to TRBJ1-1; D is unclear. CDR1 MNHEY and CDR2 SVGAGI come from the germline V gene. This CDR3 is built from 14 residues. Trimming removed 6 bases from V and 2 bases from J, with 13 bases in between. Here the CDR3 reads CASSQPQHNTEAFF. CDR3 sequence (DNA): TGTGCCAGCAGCCAGCCCCAGCATAACACTGAAGCTTTCTTT.

At least ten counts were recorded for this clonotype. The chain is built from TRBV4-3 and TRBJ2-5; D is uncertain. Germline V gives CDR1 LGHNA, CDR2 YSLEER. The V and J ends lost 2 bases and 9 bases respectively, with 13 bases between them. The CDR3 consists of 13 residues. The CDR3 coding sequence is TGCGCCAGCAGCCAACGAGAAAGGACGTCCCAGTACTTC. Translated, it gives CASSQRERTSQYF.

This clonotype came up many times. The V call is TRBV29-1, the J call TRBJ2-7; possibly TRBD1 for D (5 bases). The CDR3 is 13 amino acids. Looked up from germline, CDR1 is SQVTM and CDR2 is ANQGSEA. With 0 bases removed from V and 3 bases from J, the gap between germline ends came to 9 bases. CDR3 DNA sequence: TGCAGCGTTGAAGACAGGGTGGGCTACGAGCAGTACTTC. Translating it yields CSVEDRVGYEQYF.

Comment on this clonotype: A read error may be the cause here, since a much bigger clone is one base away. The V call is TRBV3-1, the J call TRBJ2-5; D not resolved. CDR3 length: 12 residues. CDR1 is LGHDT, CDR2 YNNKEL, per germline (reference sequence). The V gene lost 0 bases and the J gene lost 13 bases, with 12 bases spanning the gap. In DNA, the CDR3 is TGTGCCAGCAGCCAAGATATCGGCGAGCGGTACTTC. Amino acids: CASSQDIGERYF.

This clonotype has only a few counts. The genes are TRBV3-1 and TRBJ1-2, with D perhaps matching TRBD1 (6 bases). Germline V gene data show CDR1 as LGHDT and CDR2 as YNNKEL (reference sequence). Trimming stripped 3 bases from V and 8 bases from J, with 16 bases between. The CDR3 has 14 amino acids. CDR3 in amino acids: CASSQAGATLGYTF. Here the CDR3 DNA reads TGTGCCAGCAGCCAGGCGGGGGCTACGTTAGGCTACACCTTC. The full variable domain, rest sourced from reference TRBV3-1 and TRBJ1-2, is DTAVSQTPKYLVTQMGNDKSIKCEQNLGHDTMYWYKQDSKKFLKIMFSYNNKELIINETVPNRFSPKSPDKAHLNLHINSLELGDSAVYFCASSQAGATLGYTFGSGTRLTVV.

The sample holds many counts of this clonotype. J is TRBJ1-2 and V is TRBV5-1; 8 nucleotides align to TRBD1. V was clipped by 4 bases and J by 0 bases; unmatched bases: 11. Germline V gene data show CDR1 as SGHRS and CDR2 as YFSETQ. The CDR3 covers 17 residues. CDR3 protein: CASSKGTGPTANYGYTF. The CDR3 region has the DNA TGCGCCAGCAGCAAAGGGACAGGCCCTACGGCTAACTATGGCTACACCTTC.

The chain combines TRBV7-2 with TRBJ2-2; tentatively, D is TRBD2 (6 bases). Germline V lookup: CDR1 SGHTA, CDR2 FQGNSA. The V and J ends lost 5 bases and 5 bases respectively, with 15 bases between them. This CDR3 spans 15 amino acids. The CDR3 DNA is TGTGCCAGCAGCCTAGTGCCGGGGGTGACCGGGGAGCTGTTTTTT. Translation gives CASSLVPGVTGELFF.

The chain carries TRBV2 and TRBJ2-5; 9 bases agree with TRBD2. CDR1 and CDR2 from the germline V gene are SNHLY and FYNNEI. The CDR3 totals 15 residues. The V segment lost 4 bases and the J segment 0 bases; nucleotides outside the gene matches: 3. The CDR3 sequence: CASSASGRYQETQYF. CDR3 DNA: TGTGCCAGCAGTGCGAGCGGGAGGTACCAAGAGACCCAGTACTTC.

The chain couples TRBV7-2 to TRBJ2-6, with TRBD1 as a possible D gene (6 bases). There are 19 residues in the CDR3. The V gene's germline CDR1 is SGHTA and CDR2 FQGNSA. Deletions cut 3 bases from V and 1 base from J, with 19 bases between. CDR3 sequence: CASSLVGTPISSGANVLTF. CDR3 in DNA: TGTGCCAGCAGCTTGGTGGGGACACCGATATCATCTGGGGCCAACGTCCTGACTTTC.

At least ten counts were recorded for this clonotype. The rearrangement uses TRBV20-1 and TRBJ2-1; TRBD2 agrees at 7 bases. CDR1 and CDR2 from the germline V gene are DFQATT and SNEGSKA (reference sequence). The CDR3 consists of 16 residues. The V segment lost 3 bases and the J segment 0 bases; nucleotides outside the gene matches: 8. The CDR3 DNA sequence: TGCAGTGCTAGGACACTGGGGGGGACCTCCTACAATGAGCAGTTCTTC. Translated: CSARTLGGTSYNEQFF.